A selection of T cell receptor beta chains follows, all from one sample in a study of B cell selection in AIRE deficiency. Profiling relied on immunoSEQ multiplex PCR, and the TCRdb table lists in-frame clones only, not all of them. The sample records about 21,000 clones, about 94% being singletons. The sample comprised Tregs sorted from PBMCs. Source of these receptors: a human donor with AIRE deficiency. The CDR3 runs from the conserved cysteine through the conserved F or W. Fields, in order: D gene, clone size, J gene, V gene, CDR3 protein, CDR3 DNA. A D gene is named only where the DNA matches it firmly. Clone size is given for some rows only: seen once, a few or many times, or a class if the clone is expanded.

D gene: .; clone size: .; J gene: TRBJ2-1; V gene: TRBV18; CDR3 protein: CASPLPGGILNEQFF; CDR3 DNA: TGTGCCAGCCCCCTCCCGGGCGGGATCCTCAATGAGCAGTTCTTC
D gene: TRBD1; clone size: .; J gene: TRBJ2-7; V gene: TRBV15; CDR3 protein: CATSKRTGGDEQYF; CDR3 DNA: TGTGCCACCAGCAAGCGAACAGGGGGCGACGAGCAGTACTTC
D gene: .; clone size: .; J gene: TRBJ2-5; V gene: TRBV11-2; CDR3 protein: CASSLGGAETQYF; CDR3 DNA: TGTGCCAGCAGCTTAGGGGGGGCGGAGACCCAGTACTTC
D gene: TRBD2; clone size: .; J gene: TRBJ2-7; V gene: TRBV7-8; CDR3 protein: CASSLALAGVSEQYF; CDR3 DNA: TGTGCCAGCAGCTTAGCCCTAGCGGGAGTAAGCGAGCAGTACTTC
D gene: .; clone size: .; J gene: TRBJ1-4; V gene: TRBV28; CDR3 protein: CASSLFRTTNEKLFF; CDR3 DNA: TGTGCCAGCAGTTTATTCAGGACAACTAATGAAAAACTGTTTTTT
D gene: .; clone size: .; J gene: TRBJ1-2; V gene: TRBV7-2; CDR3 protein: CASSFRRGTDYGYTF; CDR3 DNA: TGTGCCAGCAGCTTCCGTCGCGGGACTGACTATGGCTACACCTTC
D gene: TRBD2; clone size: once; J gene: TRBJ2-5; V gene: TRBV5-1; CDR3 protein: CASSPWGTSGRGETQYF; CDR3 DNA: TGCGCCAGCAGCCCCTGGGGGACTAGCGGGAGAGGAGAGACCCAGTACTTC
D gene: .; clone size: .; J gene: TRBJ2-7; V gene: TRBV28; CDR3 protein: CASGGYEQYF; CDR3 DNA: TGTGCCAGCGGGGGCTACGAGCAGTACTTC
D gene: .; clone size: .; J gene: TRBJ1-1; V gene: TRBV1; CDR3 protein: CTSSQSNRMNTEAFF; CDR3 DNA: TGCACCAGCAGCCAATCCAACAGGATGAACACTGAAGCTTTCTTT
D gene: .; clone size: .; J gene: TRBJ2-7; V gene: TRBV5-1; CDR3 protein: CASSLGGGYEQYF; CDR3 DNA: TGCGCCAGCAGCTTGGGGGGCGGGTACGAGCAGTACTTC
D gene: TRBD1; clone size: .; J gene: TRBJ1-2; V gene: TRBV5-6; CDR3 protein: CASSGTGIGGYTF; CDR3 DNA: TGTGCCAGCAGCGGGACAGGGATTGGTGGCTACACCTTC